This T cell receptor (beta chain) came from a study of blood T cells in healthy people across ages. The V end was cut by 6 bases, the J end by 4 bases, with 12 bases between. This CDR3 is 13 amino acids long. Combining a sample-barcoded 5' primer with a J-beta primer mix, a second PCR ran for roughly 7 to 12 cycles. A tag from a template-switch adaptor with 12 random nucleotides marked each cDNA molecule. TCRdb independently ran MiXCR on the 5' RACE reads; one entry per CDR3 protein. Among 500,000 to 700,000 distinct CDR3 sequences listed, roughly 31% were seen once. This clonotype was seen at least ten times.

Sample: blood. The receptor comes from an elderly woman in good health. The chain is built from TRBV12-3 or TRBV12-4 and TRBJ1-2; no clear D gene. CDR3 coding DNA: TGTGCCAGCAGCCGAAGGAGTTCCTATGGCTACACCTTC. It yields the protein CASSRRSSYGYTF.